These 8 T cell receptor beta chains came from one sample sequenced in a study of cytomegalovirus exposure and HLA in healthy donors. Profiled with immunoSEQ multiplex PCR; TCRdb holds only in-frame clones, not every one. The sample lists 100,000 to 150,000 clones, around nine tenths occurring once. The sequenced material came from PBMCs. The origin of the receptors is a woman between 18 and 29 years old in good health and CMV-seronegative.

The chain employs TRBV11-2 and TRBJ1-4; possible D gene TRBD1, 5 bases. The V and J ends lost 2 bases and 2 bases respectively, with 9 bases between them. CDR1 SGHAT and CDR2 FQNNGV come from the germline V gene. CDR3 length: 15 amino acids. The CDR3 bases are TGTGCCAGCAGCTTACGTCCAGGGACTAATGAAAAACTGTTTTTT. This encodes CASSLRPGTNEKLFF.

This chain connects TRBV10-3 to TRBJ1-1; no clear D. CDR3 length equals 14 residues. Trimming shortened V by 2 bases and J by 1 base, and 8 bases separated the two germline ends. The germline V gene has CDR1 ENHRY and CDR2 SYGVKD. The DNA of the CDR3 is TGTGCCATCAGTGAGCCACCTAGGAACACTGAAGCTTTCTTT. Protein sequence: CAISEPPRNTEAFF.

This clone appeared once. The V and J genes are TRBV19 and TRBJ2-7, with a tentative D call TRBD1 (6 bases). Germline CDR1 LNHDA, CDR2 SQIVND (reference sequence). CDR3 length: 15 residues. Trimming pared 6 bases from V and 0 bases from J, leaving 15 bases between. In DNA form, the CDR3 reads TGTGCCAGTAGGAATACAGGGCGGGTCTCCTACGAGCAGTACTTC. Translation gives CASRNTGRVSYEQYF.

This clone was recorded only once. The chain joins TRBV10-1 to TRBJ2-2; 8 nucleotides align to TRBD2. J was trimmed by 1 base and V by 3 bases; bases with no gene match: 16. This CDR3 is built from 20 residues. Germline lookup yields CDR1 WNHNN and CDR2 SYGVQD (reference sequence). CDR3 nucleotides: TGCGCCAGCAGTGAATCAGGGCGGGAGGAGCATGCTTTGAACACCGGGGAGCTGTTTTTT. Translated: CASSESGREEHALNTGELFF.

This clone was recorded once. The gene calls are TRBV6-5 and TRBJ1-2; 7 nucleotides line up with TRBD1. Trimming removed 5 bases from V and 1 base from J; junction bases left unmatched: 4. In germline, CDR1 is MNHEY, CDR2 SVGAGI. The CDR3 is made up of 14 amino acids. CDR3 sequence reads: CASSGWDSNYGYTF. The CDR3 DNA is TGTGCCAGCAGTGGTTGGGACAGTAACTATGGCTACACCTTC.

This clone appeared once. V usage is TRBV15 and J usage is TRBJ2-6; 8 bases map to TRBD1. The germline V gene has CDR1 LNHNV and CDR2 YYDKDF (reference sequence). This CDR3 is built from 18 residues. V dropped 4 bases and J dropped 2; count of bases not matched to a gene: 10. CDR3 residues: CATSNRTGYLPGANVLTF. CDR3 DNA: TGTGCCACCAGCAACCGGACAGGGTACCTCCCTGGGGCCAACGTCCTGACTTTC.

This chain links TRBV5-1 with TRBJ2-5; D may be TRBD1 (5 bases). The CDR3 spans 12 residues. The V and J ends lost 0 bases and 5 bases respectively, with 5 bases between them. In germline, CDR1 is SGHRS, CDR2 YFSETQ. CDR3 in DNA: TGCGCCAGCAGCTTGGAGGGGGAGACCCAGTACTTC. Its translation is CASSLEGETQYF.

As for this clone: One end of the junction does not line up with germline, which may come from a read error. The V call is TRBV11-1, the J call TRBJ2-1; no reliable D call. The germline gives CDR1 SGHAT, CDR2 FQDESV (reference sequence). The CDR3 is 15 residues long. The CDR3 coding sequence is TGTGCCAGCAGCCTACTCGTGAAGGTGTACAGTGAGCAGTTCTTC. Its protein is CASSLLVKVYSEQFF. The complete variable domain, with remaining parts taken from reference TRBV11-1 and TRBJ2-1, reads EAEVAQSPRYKITEKSQAVAFWCDPISGHATLYWYRQILGQGPELLVQFQDESVVDDSQLPKDRFSAERLKGVDSTLKIQPAELGDSAMYLCASSLLVKVYSEQFFGPGTRLTVL.